Presented here are 10 T cell receptor beta chains from one specimen sequenced in a study of T cells after yellow fever vaccination. Each CDR3 protein is one row after TCRdb ran MiXCR on the 5' RACE reads. The sample holds just under 600,000 distinct CDR3 sequences, around an eighth seen once. The source material was PBMCs, sampled on the day of the yellow fever booster vaccination. Receptors were obtained from a man aged 25-40 years who received the YFV17D yellow fever vaccine.

The CDR3 sequence: CASRRPSGGAYEQYF. CDR3 in DNA: TGTGCCAGCAGACGACCTAGCGGAGGGGCCTACGAGCAGTACTTC. This sequence joins TRBV7-2 and TRBJ2-7; 7 bases agree with TRBD2. Germline V gives CDR1 SGHTA, CDR2 FQGNSA. Unmatched junction bases numbered 10, after V lost 6 bases and J lost 2 bases. The CDR3 extends over 15 amino acids.

The chain has TRBV18 and TRBJ2-2; D is perhaps TRBD1 (6 bases). Germline V lookup: CDR1 KGHSH, CDR2 LQKENI. V gave up 2 bases and J gave up 4 bases, with 14 bases separating them. The CDR3 length is 16 residues. The CDR3 DNA reads as TGTGCCAGCTCACCAATCTTGGGACAAAGCACCGGGGAGCTGTTTTTT. It codes for CASSPILGQSTGELFF.

This rearrangement joins TRBV9 to TRBJ2-1, with D hard to call. V was cut by 7 bases and J by 6 bases, with 20 bases left in between. The CDR3 is made up of 15 amino acids. In germline, CDR1 is SGDLS, CDR2 YYNGEE. The CDR3 DNA sequence: TGTGCCAGCGGGCTTGGAACTACGGTTTCCAATGAGCAGTTCTTC. This encodes CASGLGTTVSNEQFF.

The chain has TRBV7-8 and TRBJ2-5, with 8 nucleotides matching TRBD2. This CDR3 spans 16 amino acids. With 2 bases clipped from V and 5 bases from J, the junction kept 10 bases outside the gene matches. Germline lookup yields CDR1 SGHVS and CDR2 FQNEAQ. The DNA of the CDR3 is TGTGCCAGCAGCTTACGGGGACTAGAGGTTCGCGAGACCCAGTACTTC. It specifies CASSLRGLEVRETQYF.

Only a few counts were recorded for this clonotype. The rearrangement joins TRBV28 to TRBJ2-7; D ambiguous. The CDR3 runs to 15 residues. V gave up 3 bases and J gave up 0 bases, with 12 bases separating them. CDR1 MDHEN and CDR2 SYDVKM come from the germline V gene. In DNA form, the CDR3 reads TGTGCCAGCAGTTTCGCAGACCGACTCTCCTACGAGCAGTACTTC. It codes for CASSFADRLSYEQYF. The full variable domain, with the rest looked up from reference TRBV28 and TRBJ2-7, is DVKVTQSSRYLVKRTGEKVFLECVQDMDHENMFWYRQDPGLGLRLIYFSYDVKMKEKGDIPEGYSVSREKKERFSLILESASTNQTSMYLCASSFADRLSYEQYFGPGTRLTVT.

The V and J genes are TRBV3-1 and TRBJ2-3, with 8 bases aligning to TRBD2. The V and J ends lost 0 bases and 3 bases, in that order; junction bases with no gene match: 11. The germline V gene encodes CDR1 LGHDT and CDR2 YNNKEL (reference sequence). This CDR3 is 18 amino acids long. CDR3 sequence reads: CASSQEIGTRDRTDTQYF. The CDR3 DNA reads TGTGCCAGCAGCCAAGAAATCGGGACTAGAGATAGGACAGATACGCAGTATTTT.

This clonotype was seen a few times. The chain recombines TRBV7-8 with TRBJ2-2; possible D gene TRBD2, 5 bases. The ends were cut back, 5 bases at V and 1 base at J, with 17 bases in the middle. The CDR3 sequence is 17 residues long. The germline CDR1 and CDR2 sequences are SGHVS and FQNEAQ. In nucleotides, the CDR3 is TGTGCCAGCAGCCCAAGACCGGACTCGATGAACACCGGGGAGCTGTTTTTT. Translation: CASSPRPDSMNTGELFF.

This clonotype appeared many times. The chain links TRBV20-1 to TRBJ1-2; D gene uncertain. Between the trimmed V and J ends, which lost 6 bases and 4 bases, there was a span of 18 bases. Germline CDR1 is DFQATT and CDR2 is SNEGSKA (reference sequence). This CDR3 contains 14 residues. CDR3 loop: CSAELKGGSYGYTF. The CDR3 nucleotides read TGCAGTGCGGAACTGAAGGGAGGATCCTATGGCTACACCTTC.

V is TRBV25-1 and J is TRBJ2-1; 12 bases line up with TRBD2. The CDR3 runs to 13 residues. Trimming cost V 5 bases and J 9 bases; bases outside gene matches: 2. The V gene's germline CDR1 is MGHDK and CDR2 SYGVNS. The DNA for the CDR3 is TGTGCCAGCAGTAGGGGACTAGCGGGTGAGCAGTTCTTC. Protein sequence: CASSRGLAGEQFF.

The chain has TRBV19 and TRBJ2-1, with 7 bases fitting TRBD1. V dropped 4 bases and J dropped 0; count of bases not matched to a gene: 6. CDR3 length equals 16 residues. The V gene's germline CDR1 is LNHDA and CDR2 SQIVND (reference sequence). The CDR3 loop reads CASSRVRDSSYNEQFF. CDR3 nucleotides: TGTGCCAGTAGTAGGGTAAGGGACAGCTCCTACAATGAGCAGTTCTTC.